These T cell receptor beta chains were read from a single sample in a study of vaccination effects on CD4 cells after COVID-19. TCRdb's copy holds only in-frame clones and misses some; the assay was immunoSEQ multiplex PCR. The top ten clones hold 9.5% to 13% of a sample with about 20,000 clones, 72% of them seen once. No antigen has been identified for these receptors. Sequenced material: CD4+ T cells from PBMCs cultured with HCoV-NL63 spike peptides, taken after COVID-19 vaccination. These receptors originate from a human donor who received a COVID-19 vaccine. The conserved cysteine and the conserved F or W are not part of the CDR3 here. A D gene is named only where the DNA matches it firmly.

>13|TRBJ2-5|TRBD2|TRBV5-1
ASSPSLADQETQY
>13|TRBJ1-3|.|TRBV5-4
ASSLGGQTGNTIY
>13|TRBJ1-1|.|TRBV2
ASTSVWGTNTEAF
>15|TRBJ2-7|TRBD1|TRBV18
ASSPPRSGTGSYEQY
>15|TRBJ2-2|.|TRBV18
ASSPQADSGLSGELF
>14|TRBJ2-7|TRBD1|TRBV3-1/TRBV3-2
ASSQDPGTGGDEQY
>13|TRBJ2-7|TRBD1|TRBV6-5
ASSYSSQGAYEQY
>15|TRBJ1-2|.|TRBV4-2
ASSPMGAQGTLYGYT
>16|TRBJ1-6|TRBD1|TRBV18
ASSPDRQGIGSNSPLH
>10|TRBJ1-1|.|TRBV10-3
AISDSWSEAF
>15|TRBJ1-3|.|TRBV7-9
ASSLDALGNSGNTIY
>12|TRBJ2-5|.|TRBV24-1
ATSDRAVQETQY
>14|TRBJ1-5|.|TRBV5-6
ASSSHGFYSNQPQH
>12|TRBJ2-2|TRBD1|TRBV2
ASLRDRNTGELF
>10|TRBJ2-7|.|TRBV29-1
SVLQSSYEQY
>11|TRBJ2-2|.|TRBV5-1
ASSLVRTGELF
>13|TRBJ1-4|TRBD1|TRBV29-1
SVEYLGQGYEKLF
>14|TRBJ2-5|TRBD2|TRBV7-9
ASSSSGGAGGETQY
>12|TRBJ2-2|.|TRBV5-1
ASSLDRNTGELF
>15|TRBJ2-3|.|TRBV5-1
ASSLALRLAATDTQY
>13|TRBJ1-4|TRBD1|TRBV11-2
ASSQGWTGGVKLF
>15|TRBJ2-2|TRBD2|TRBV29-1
SVVLAGGPWGTGELF
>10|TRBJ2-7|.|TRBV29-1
SVDGTSREQY
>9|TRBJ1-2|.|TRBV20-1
SATPSGGYT
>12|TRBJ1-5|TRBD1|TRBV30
AWSTGSFNQPQH
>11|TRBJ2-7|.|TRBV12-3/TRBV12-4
ASREDGAYEQY
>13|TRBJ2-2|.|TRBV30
AWSVGGSVAGELF
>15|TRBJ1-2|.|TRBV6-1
ASSGPGSGKANYGYT
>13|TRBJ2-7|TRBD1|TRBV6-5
ASRRQGERSYEQY